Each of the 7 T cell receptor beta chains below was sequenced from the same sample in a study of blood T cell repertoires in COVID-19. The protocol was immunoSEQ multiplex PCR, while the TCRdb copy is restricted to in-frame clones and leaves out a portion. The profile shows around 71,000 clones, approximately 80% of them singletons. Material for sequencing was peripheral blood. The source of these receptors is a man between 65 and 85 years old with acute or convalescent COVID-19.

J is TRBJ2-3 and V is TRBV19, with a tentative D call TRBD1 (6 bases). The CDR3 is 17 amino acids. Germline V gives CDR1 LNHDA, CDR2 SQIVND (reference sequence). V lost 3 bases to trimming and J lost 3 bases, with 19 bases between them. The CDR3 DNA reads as TGTGCCAGTAGTATCAGCAGGGGACGAAGGGGGACAGATACGCAGTATTTT. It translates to CASSISRGRRGTDTQYF.

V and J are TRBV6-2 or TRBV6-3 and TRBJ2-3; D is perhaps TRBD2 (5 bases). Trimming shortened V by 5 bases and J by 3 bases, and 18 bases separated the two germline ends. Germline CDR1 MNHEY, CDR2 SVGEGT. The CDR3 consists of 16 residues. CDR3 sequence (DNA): TGTGCCAGCAGTATGGTGGGAGCGGTCCGGACAGATACGCAGTATTTT. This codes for CASSMVGAVRTDTQYF.

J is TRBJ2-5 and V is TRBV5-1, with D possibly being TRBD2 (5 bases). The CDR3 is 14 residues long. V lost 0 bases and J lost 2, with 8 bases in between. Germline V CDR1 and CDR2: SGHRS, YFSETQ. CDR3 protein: CASSLVPGQETQYF. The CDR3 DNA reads TGCGCCAGCAGCTTGGTTCCGGGGCAAGAGACCCAGTACTTC.

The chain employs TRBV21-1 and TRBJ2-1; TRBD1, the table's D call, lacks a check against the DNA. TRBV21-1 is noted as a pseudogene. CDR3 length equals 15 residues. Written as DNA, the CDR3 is TGTGCCAGCAGTCCCCGACAGGGACTTTACAATGAGCAGTTCTTC. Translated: CASSPRQGLYNEQFF.

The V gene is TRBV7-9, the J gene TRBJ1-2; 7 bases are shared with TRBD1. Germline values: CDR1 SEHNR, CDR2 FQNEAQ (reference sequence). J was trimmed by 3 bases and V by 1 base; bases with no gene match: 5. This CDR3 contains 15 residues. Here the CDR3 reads CASSLDYTGDYGYTF. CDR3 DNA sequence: TGTGCCAGCAGCTTAGACTATACAGGGGACTATGGCTACACCTTC.

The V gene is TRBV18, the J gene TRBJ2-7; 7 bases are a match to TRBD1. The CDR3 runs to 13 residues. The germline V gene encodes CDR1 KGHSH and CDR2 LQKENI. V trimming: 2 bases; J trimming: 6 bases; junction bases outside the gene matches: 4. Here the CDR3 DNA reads TGTGCCAGCTCACCAGGGGCAGGGGGCGAGCAGTACTTC. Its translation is CASSPGAGGEQYF.

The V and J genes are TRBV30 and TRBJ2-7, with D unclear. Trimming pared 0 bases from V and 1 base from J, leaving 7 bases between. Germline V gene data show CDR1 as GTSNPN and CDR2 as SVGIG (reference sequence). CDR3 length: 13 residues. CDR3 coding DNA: TGTGCCTGGAGTGTTGCGGTATCCTACGAGCAGTACTTC. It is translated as CAWSVAVSYEQYF. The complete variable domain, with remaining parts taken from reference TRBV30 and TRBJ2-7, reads SQTIHQWPATLVQPVGSPLSLECTVEGTSNPNLYWYRQAAGRGLQLLFYSVGIGQISSEVPQNLSASRPQDRQFILSSKKLLLSDSGFYLCAWSVAVSYEQYFGPGTRLTVT.